One sample yielded the 14 T cell receptor beta chains listed below, sequenced in a study of Ad26.COV2.S vaccination and SARS-CoV-2 variants (dated by TCRdb to 2020 to 2023). The intended sense of this specimen's treatment or condition label: roughly 19 received Ad26.COV2.S at low or high dose, single or two shots; 5 received placebo; per-sample allocation not given. For vaccine and placebo recipients, repertoires were sequenced using samples collected on day 63 after the first injection. Library creation used the immunoSEQ multiplex PCR assay. As stored in TCRdb, this immuneACCESS dataset retains in-frame rearrangements with V and J assigned. A fraction of the clones does not appear; measured against another copy, unresolved V genes explain less than half of the discrepancy, and the remainder lacks a known reason. In all, the sample holds fewer than 500,000 clones, and about 88% of those were seen once. Clones ranked in the top ten supply over 2.5% of the sample.

The sample was peripheral blood, taken in a trial of Ad26.COV2.S vaccine versus placebo. Source of these receptors: a person aged 18-65 years who received the Ad26.COV2.S COVID-19 vaccine or a placebo.

The chain employs TRBV6-5 and TRBJ2-2; TRBD1 might be the D (6 bases). Germline V gene sequence: CDR1 MNHEY, CDR2 SVGAGI. There are 14 residues in the CDR3. The V and J ends lost 2 bases and 5 bases respectively, with 9 bases between them. In nucleotides, the CDR3 is TGTGCCAGCAGTTACGACAGGACAACCGGGGAGCTGTTTTTT. Translating it yields CASSYDRTTGELFF.

This sequence joins TRBV4-1 and TRBJ1-2, with D unclear. V gave up 1 base and J gave up 2 bases, with 11 bases separating them. CDR3 length: 15 residues. Germline lookup yields CDR1 MGHRA and CDR2 YSYEKL. The CDR3 here is CASSQVPAANYGYTF. As DNA, the CDR3 is TGCGCCAGCAGCCAAGTGCCAGCAGCGAACTATGGCTACACCTTC.

This chain connects TRBV11-2 to TRBJ1-2; TRBD1 matches 8 bases. The CDR3 consists of 12 residues. Germline-derived CDR1 and CDR2 are SGHAT and FQNNGV. With 5 bases clipped from V and 6 bases from J, the junction kept 2 bases outside the gene matches. As DNA, the CDR3 is TGTGCCAGCAGCGCGACAGGGGATGGCTACACCTTC. Its translation: CASSATGDGYTF.

This chain's CDR3 is CATSDPGTGQETQYF. The CDR3 DNA is TGTGCCACCAGTGACCCCGGGACAGGACAAGAGACCCAGTACTTC. The J gene is TRBJ2-5, the V gene TRBV24-1, with 8 bases identical to TRBD1. The germline gives CDR1 KGHDR, CDR2 SFDVKD. CDR3 length: 15 residues. J lost 2 bases, V lost 4 bases, and 5 bases had no gene match.

The V and J genes are TRBV6-5 and TRBJ1-2, with no clear D. The CDR3 has 15 amino acids. V was pared by 0 bases and J by 0 bases, with 8 bases between. CDR1 and CDR2 (germline): MNHEY, SVGAGI. CDR3 coding DNA: TGTGCCAGCAGTTACTCAGGAGGGCCTAACTATGGCTACACCTTC. Protein: CASSYSGGPNYGYTF.

Only a few counts were recorded for this clone. The rearrangement uses TRBV3-1 (or the pseudogene TRBV3-2) and TRBJ1-5; D ambiguous. V lost 4 bases and J lost 0, with 1 base in between. The CDR3 consists of 12 residues. The germline V gene encodes CDR1 LGHDT and CDR2 YNNKEL (reference sequence). The CDR3 DNA sequence: TGTGCCAGCAGCCTTAGCAATCAGCCCCAGCATTTT. It is translated as CASSLSNQPQHF.

The chain links TRBV5-5 to TRBJ2-5; D is possibly TRBD2 (5 bases). The V end was cut by 7 bases, the J end by 1 base, with 14 bases between. Germline V lookup: CDR1 SGHKS, CDR2 YYEKEE (reference sequence). The length of the CDR3 is 14 residues. The CDR3 sequence: CASGPGNFQETQYF. The DNA of the CDR3 is TGTGCCAGCGGACCCGGGAATTTCCAAGAGACCCAGTACTTC.

V usage is TRBV6-2 or TRBV6-3 and J usage is TRBJ2-7, with TRBD2 matching over 7 bases. CDR1 and CDR2 (germline): MNHEY, SVGEGT. The CDR3 has 16 amino acids. With 0 bases clipped from V and 3 bases from J, the junction kept 8 bases outside the gene matches. For the CDR3, the DNA is TGTGCCAGCAGTTACTCAGCGGGACTCCTTATCTACGAGCAGTACGTC. It codes for CASSYSAGLLIYEQYV.

The V call is TRBV6-1, the J call TRBJ2-7; 7 nucleotides line up with TRBD1. J was trimmed by 2 bases and V by 2 bases; bases with no gene match: 3. The V gene's germline CDR1 is MNHNS and CDR2 SASEGT. The CDR3 spans 14 residues. CDR3 sequence reads: CASSEPGGPYEQYV. In DNA form, the CDR3 reads TGTGCCAGCAGTGAACCAGGGGGTCCCTACGAGCAGTACGTC.

This sequence joins TRBV19 and TRBJ2-2, with TRBD2 matching 12 bases. The V and J ends lost 7 bases and 3 bases, in that order; junction bases with no gene match: 9. The length of the CDR3 is 17 residues. Germline lookup yields CDR1 LNHDA and CDR2 SQIVND (reference sequence). CDR3 region: CASTDRGTSGHTGELFF. For the CDR3, the DNA is TGTGCCAGTACAGACCGCGGGACTAGCGGGCACACCGGGGAGCTGTTTTTT.

The chain is built from TRBV7-2 and TRBJ2-3, with TRBD2 matching 11 bases. The CDR3 sequence is 17 residues long. Trimming at V came to 4 bases and at J to 5 bases, leaving 11 bases not matched to a gene. Germline CDR1 reads SGHTA; CDR2 reads FQGNSA. The CDR3 loop reads CASSSALSGGDVDTQYF. CDR3 in DNA: TGTGCCAGCAGCTCAGCCCTTAGCGGGGGGGATGTAGATACGCAGTATTTT.

V and J are TRBV6-5 and TRBJ1-2; D might be TRBD1 (5 bases). Germline V gene data show CDR1 as MNHEY and CDR2 as SVGAGI. This CDR3 is 15 amino acids long. The V end was cut by 0 bases, the J end by 3 bases, with 11 bases between. The CDR3 nucleotides are TGTGCCAGCAGTTACTCCTATACAGGCTACTATGGCTACACCTTC. It encodes CASSYSYTGYYGYTF.

This chain links TRBV13 with TRBJ2-1, with D unresolved. The CDR3 loop spans 15 amino acids. V lost 8 bases and J 1 base, leaving 15 bases between the germline ends. Looked up from germline, CDR1 is PRHDT and CDR2 is FYEKMQ (reference sequence). The CDR3 nucleotides are TGTGCCAGCGGAAGGGCCAGTGGGTCCTACAATGAGCAGTTCTTC. Translating it yields CASGRASGSYNEQFF.

The V gene is TRBV3-1 (or the pseudogene TRBV3-2), the J gene TRBJ1-1; D gene ambiguous. Germline V CDR1 and CDR2: LGHDT, YNNKEL (reference sequence). Trimming removed 0 bases from V and 8 bases from J, with 10 bases in between. This CDR3 spans 13 amino acids. CDR3 amino acids: CASSQDRSREAFF. The CDR3 bases are TGTGCCAGCAGCCAAGATAGAAGCAGGGAAGCTTTCTTT.